This entry describes one T cell receptor beta chain. Its antigen is not yet known. Per-nucleotide qualities are absent, and no much larger clonotype sits a single base away. V is trimmed back by 4 bases and J by 0 bases, and the junction contains 4 bases that no gene match accounts for. The CDR3 starts with the cysteine, ends with the phenylalanine, and has 18 residues. The DNA shown is the 54-base CDR3, in frame from base 1. The germline V gene yields SGHRS for CDR1 and YFSETQ for CDR2. These data are taken from a study of shared T cell receptors in the human thymus (dated by TCRdb to about 2021). Some background on the complete study: The study examined how the human thymus generates shared, self-reactive T-cell receptor alpha chains.

Libraries came from the immunoSEQ multiplex PCR assay. TCRdb obtained this table from immuneACCESS and retained in-frame rearrangements with V and J assigned. These tables miss some clones; where compared with another copy, unresolved V genes account for less than half of the shortfall, and the remainder is unexplained. This sample has approximately 580,000 clones in its table, and roughly 74% of those were observed once. Roughly 0.013% of the sample is taken by the ten largest. The data also belong to a second study, concerning human thymus T cells. As noted in the second study: In Finland, the donors were immunologically healthy infants who were having open corrective cardiac surgery for congenital heart defects. Thymus tissue was collected as surgical resects that were removed during corrective cardiac surgery. V and J gene segment usage appeared biased in both thymic and peripheral blood repertoires. The related research found that thymic TCR repertoires overlapped highly between unrelated individuals. The study described the TCR alpha and beta repertoires in roughly 8 infant thymus samples and a few matching peripheral blood samples. The cohort included a handful of male and two female infants, with donor ages spanning 7 to 244 days. Thymocytes were released mechanically from tissue and stored at -70 °C as pellets of roughly 9.5-32 million cells. A QIAsymphony instrument was used to extract genomic DNA from the frozen cell pellets. Using the immunoSEQ multiplex PCR assay, the TCRB and TCRAD loci were amplified from a standardized quantity of quality-controlled genomic DNA. Amplicons spanned the V(D)J region at a length sufficient to cover the CDR3 and identify V and J genes. Through the commercial immunoSEQ service, the amplicons were sequenced on an Illumina platform. Corrections for primer bias and sequencing errors followed previously described methods, while TCRAD and TCRB definitions were based on the IMGT database. Analysis of the repertoires was done with immunoSEQ Analyzer 3.0 and VDJTools and included basic statistics, V/J segment usage, diversity estimates, rarefaction and pairwise overlap. Chao1, ChaoE, Efron-Thisted, Shannon and inverse Simpson indices were used to estimate diversity, which was also estimated on datasets down-sampled to the smallest sample. For repertoire overlap, CDR3 nucleotide sequence, V gene and J gene had to match strictly, and clustering was done by Jaccard-based multidimensional scaling. Thymus samples yielded on average around 850,000 unique TCRB clonotypes, compared with 75,000 to 100,000 from blood samples.

Specimen: thymocytes. The V and J segments used are TRBV5-1 and TRBJ2-1; TRBD2 aligns with 16 central bases. This clonotype was sampled from a boy in the first two years of life with a congenital heart defect. Donor details come from another sample of the same person, matched by shared clones. CDR3 sequence: CASSTGTSGRGSYNEQFF. The sequenced DNA is TGCGCCAGCAGCACCGGGACTAGCGGGAGGGGCTCCTACAATGAGCAGTTCTTC. The full variable domain, with segments outside the CDR3 supplied by the reference TRBV5-1 and TRBJ2-1 proteins, appears as KAGVTQTPRYLIKTRGQQVTLSCSPISGHRSVSWYQQTPGQGLQFLFEYFSETQRNKGNFPGRFSGRQFSNSRSEMNVSTLELGDSALYLCASSTGTSGRGSYNEQFFGPGTRLTVL.